The entry that follows covers one TCR beta chain sequence. This sample was included in a study of blood T cell repertoires in COVID-19. Libraries were prepared by immunoSEQ multiplex PCR; TCRdb keeps only in-frame clonotypes and omits some of them. The sample contains 300,000 to 400,000 clones, around 89% of which appear only once. This CDR3 is built from 15 residues. V shed 4 bases and J shed 0 bases, with 11 bases lying between them. Per germline, CDR1 SGDLS and CDR2 YYNGEE. This clonotype was sampled from a man aged 18 to 29 who had recovered from COVID-19. The sequenced material came from PBMCs or T cells enriched from blood (not recorded which). The chain links TRBV9 to TRBJ1-3; TRBD1 is a possible D gene (5 bases). The CDR3 is CASSFGGDSGNTIYF. In nucleotides, the CDR3 is TGTGCCAGCAGCTTTGGGGGGGACTCTGGAAACACCATATATTTT.